Presented here are 30 T cell receptor beta chains from one specimen sequenced in a study of neurological immune-mediated disorders. MiXCR, applied by TCRdb to the 5' RACE reads, yields one record per CDR3 protein. Among about 53,000 distinct CDR3 sequences, 3.5% were seen once, and the ten largest hold approximately 3.1%. The source material was PBMCs. These receptors all stem from a woman in her thirties with multiple sclerosis.

This clonotype has ten or more counts. The V gene is TRBV6-6, the J gene TRBJ1-5; possible D gene TRBD1, 6 bases. This CDR3 is built from 14 residues. Germline CDR1 and CDR2: MNHNY and SVGAGI (reference sequence). V was clipped by 4 bases and J by 7 bases, with 14 bases between them. Written as DNA, the CDR3 is TGTGCCAGCAGTTCACCACAGGGAAACCAGCCCCAGCATTTT. It specifies CASSSPQGNQPQHF.

This clonotype was found many times. V usage is TRBV20-1 and J usage is TRBJ1-6; 8 bases map to TRBD1. Germline loops: CDR1 DFQATT, CDR2 SNEGSKA (reference sequence). The junction had 5 bases not matched to a gene; V was cut back by 6 bases and J by 7 bases. The CDR3 is 13 residues long. CDR3 nucleotide sequence: TGCAGTGCCAGGACAGGGTTGAATTCACCCCTCCACTTT. Translation: CSARTGLNSPLHF.

In its sample, this clonotype was seen a few times. The chain links TRBV20-1 to TRBJ2-1, with TRBD2 identical over 8 bases. The CDR3 runs to 14 residues. V trimming: 1 base; J trimming: 10 bases; junction bases outside the gene matches: 9. Germline-derived CDR1 and CDR2 are DFQATT and SNEGSKA (reference sequence). Here the CDR3 DNA reads TGCAGTGCTAGAGCCAGCGGGGGCCGCCAGGAGCAGTTCTTC. Amino acids: CSARASGGRQEQFF.

This clonotype was seen many times. The chain combines TRBV7-9 with TRBJ2-1, with 14 bases that match TRBD2. Germline CDR1 reads SEHNR; CDR2 reads FQNEAQ (reference sequence). There are 16 residues in the CDR3. J was trimmed by 7 bases and V by 5 bases; bases with no gene match: 7. The CDR3 DNA sequence: TGTGCCAGCAGCCCACCGGGACTAGCGGGAGTGAATGAGCAGTTCTTC. Its translation is CASSPPGLAGVNEQFF.

The table lists this clonotype with many counts. The chain is built from TRBV20-1 and TRBJ1-6, with D tentatively TRBD1 (6 bases). CDR1 is DFQATT and CDR2 is SNEGSKA in the germline V gene (reference sequence). Trimming removed 0 bases at V and 3 bases at J, with 9 bases between. The CDR3 runs 15 residues. As DNA, the CDR3 is TGCAGTGCTAGAGACCCACAGGGCTATAATTCACCCCTCCACTTT. Translating gives CSARDPQGYNSPLHF.

The chain links TRBV20-1 to TRBJ2-2; 7 bases align to TRBD1. V was pared by 7 bases and J by 6 bases, with 8 bases of the junction left unmatched. CDR1 and CDR2 from the germline V gene are DFQATT and SNEGSKA (reference sequence). This CDR3 region has 13 residues. CDR3 amino acids: CSVFNQGAGELFF. CDR3 nucleotides: TGCAGTGTTTTTAACCAGGGGGCCGGGGAGCTGTTTTTT.

This clonotype occurred many times. The genes are TRBV28 and TRBJ2-7; D is unclear. Trimming left V 3 bases short and J 4 bases short, with 22 bases between. Germline V lookup: CDR1 MDHEN, CDR2 SYDVKM. This CDR3 region has 17 residues. The CDR3 DNA sequence: TGTGCCAGCAGTTTCGATACCACCCTCGGTGCCTTATACGAGCAGTACTTC. Protein product: CASSFDTTLGALYEQYF.

This clonotype was recorded many times. The chain is built from TRBV6-6 and TRBJ2-1, with TRBD2 matching over 7 bases. CDR3 size: 14 residues. The J segment lost 3 bases and the V segment lost 6 bases, leaving 5 bases of the junction unmatched. Germline assignment: CDR1 MNHNY and CDR2 SVGAGI (reference sequence). CDR3 protein: CASSGSGFYNEQFF. The CDR3 nucleotides are TGTGCCAGCAGCGGTAGCGGGTTCTACAATGAGCAGTTCTTC.

This clonotype turned up a few times. Lacking the conserved final phenylalanine or tryptophan, this CDR3 likely reflects a read error. J is TRBJ2-5 and V is TRBV5-1; D unresolved. The germline gives CDR1 SGHRS, CDR2 YFSETQ. V lost 10 bases to trimming and J lost 0 bases, with 13 bases between them. The CDR3 runs 13 residues. Written as DNA, the CDR3 is TGCGCCTCAGAGGCAGGACACCAAGAGACCCAGTACAAC. Translation: CASEAGHQETQYN.

This clonotype was detected ten times or more. J is TRBJ1-5 and V is TRBV12-3 or TRBV12-4; tentative D call: TRBD1 (6 bases). This CDR3 comprises 14 residues. V dropped 6 bases and J dropped 6 bases, with 15 bases sitting between them. The CDR3 region is CASSPVNRVQPQHF. Written as DNA, the CDR3 is TGTGCCAGCAGCCCCGTCAACAGGGTTCAGCCCCAGCATTTT.

This clonotype was seen a handful of times. This clone may be a read error of a much larger clone one base away. The chain couples TRBV28 to TRBJ2-5; 8 bases are shared with TRBD2. CDR3 length: 16 residues. Germline CDR1 MDHEN, CDR2 SYDVKM. The CDR3 sequence: CVSRDGLAGSWETQYF. CDR3 DNA sequence: TGTGTCAGCCGCGACGGATTAGCGGGGTCTTGGGAGACCCAGTACTTC.

Many counts were recorded for this clonotype. The junction does not match germline at one end; this may be a read error. The chain recombines TRBV10-3 with TRBJ1-5, with TRBD1 matching 7 bases. Germline V gene data show CDR1 as ENHRY and CDR2 as SYGVKD. This CDR3 spans 15 amino acids. This CDR3 is CAISGSDRPNQPQNF. The CDR3 DNA reads as TGTGCCATCAGTGGCTCGGACAGGCCCAATCAGCCCCAGAATTTT.

There are many counts of this clonotype. This chain joins TRBV7-9 and TRBJ1-3; D remains unclear. V lost 0 bases, J lost 3 bases, and 0 bases lay in between. The CDR3 sequence is 12 residues long. Per the germline V gene, CDR1 is SEHNR and CDR2 is FQNEAQ (reference sequence). This CDR3 reads CASSLAGNTIYF. CDR3 DNA: TGTGCCAGCAGCTTAGCTGGAAACACCATATATTTT.

This chain links TRBV6-5 with TRBJ2-1, with 9 bases that match TRBD1. Germline V CDR1 and CDR2: MNHEY, SVGAGI. This CDR3 has 23 amino acids. V gave up 4 bases and J gave up 2 bases; unmatched junction bases: 27. CDR3 amino acids: CASSSPTRPGQGGNGGTYNEQFF. CDR3 sequence (DNA): TGTGCCAGCAGTTCCCCTACACGACCGGGACAGGGAGGTAACGGTGGTACCTACAATGAGCAGTTCTTC.

This clonotype came up many times. The chain carries TRBV7-2 and TRBJ2-1; a possible D gene is TRBD2 (7 bases). The germline V and J ends were trimmed by 2 bases and 7 bases, with 15 bases remaining between them. Germline V gene sequence: CDR1 SGHTA, CDR2 FQGNSA. The CDR3 loop spans 15 amino acids. CDR3 residues: CASSLWSGGRNEQFF. The CDR3 region has the DNA TGTGCCAGCAGCTTATGGTCGGGGGGCCGAAATGAGCAGTTCTTC. The full variable domain, with the rest looked up from reference TRBV7-2 and TRBJ2-1, is GAGVSQSPSNKVTEKGKDVELRCDPISGHTALYWYRQSLGQGLEFLIYFQGNSAPDKSGLPSDRFSAERTGGSVSTLTIQRTQQEDSAVYLCASSLWSGGRNEQFFGPGTRLTVL.

This clonotype was counted many times. The chain links TRBV5-6 to TRBJ2-5; the D call may be TRBD1 or TRBD2 (5 bases each). The CDR3 has 15 residues. V lost 0 bases and J lost 4, with 13 bases in between. Germline values: CDR1 SGHDT, CDR2 YYEEEE. The DNA for the CDR3 is TGTGCCAGCAGCTTGGAATTCAGGGAGTTAGAGACCCAGTACTTC. Translation gives CASSLEFRELETQYF.

This clonotype was detected ten times or more. The chain couples TRBV16 to TRBJ1-5; D may be TRBD1 (5 bases). Between the trimmed V and J ends, which lost 3 bases and 2 bases, there was a span of 5 bases. The CDR3 length is 13 residues. Germline-derived CDR1 and CDR2 are KGHSY and FQNENV. CDR3 sequence (DNA): TGTGCCAGCAGCCAGGGGCGCAATCAGCCCCAGCATTTT. Its protein is CASSQGRNQPQHF.

At least ten counts were recorded for this clonotype. J is TRBJ1-1 and V is TRBV18, with 12 bases fitting TRBD1. Germline CDR1 and CDR2: KGHSH and LQKENI. This CDR3 spans 16 amino acids. V dropped 1 base and J dropped 5; count of bases not matched to a gene: 5. The CDR3 sequence: CASSPQGQGARTEAFF. The CDR3 nucleotides are TGTGCCAGCTCACCACAGGGACAGGGGGCGCGGACTGAAGCTTTCTTT.

This clonotype was detected many times. J is TRBJ2-1 and V is TRBV3-1, with D hard to call. Germline values: CDR1 LGHDT, CDR2 YNNKEL (reference sequence). This CDR3 has 17 amino acids. Trimming took 1 base from V and 0 from J, leaving 13 bases between them. Here the CDR3 reads CASSQGWSESSYNEQFF. CDR3 coding DNA: TGTGCCAGCAGCCAAGGCTGGAGCGAGAGCTCCTACAATGAGCAGTTCTTC.

This clonotype was counted ten times or more. The genes are TRBV7-9 and TRBJ2-3; D call uncertain. Germline CDR1 reads SEHNR; CDR2 reads FQNEAQ (reference sequence). Between the trimmed V and J ends, which lost 3 bases and 5 bases, there was a span of 6 bases. The CDR3 spans 12 residues. CDR3 amino acids: CASSFGIDTQYF. The CDR3 DNA sequence: TGTGCCAGCAGCTTCGGAATAGATACGCAGTATTTT.

This clonotype was picked up many times. The rearrangement uses TRBV5-1 and TRBJ1-2, with unresolved D. Trimming pared 4 bases from V and 6 bases from J, leaving 13 bases between. This CDR3 has 13 amino acids. Looked up from germline, CDR1 is SGHRS and CDR2 is YFSETQ. CDR3 nucleotide sequence: TGCGCCAGCAGCATTCGACCCCGCGATGGCTACACCTTC. It yields the protein CASSIRPRDGYTF. Drawing the rest from reference TRBV5-1 and TRBJ1-2, the complete variable domain is KAGVTQTPRYLIKTRGQQVTLSCSPISGHRSVSWYQQTPGQGLQFLFEYFSETQRNKGNFPGRFSGRQFSNSRSEMNVSTLELGDSALYLCASSIRPRDGYTFGSGTRLTVV.

This clonotype was seen repeatedly, ten times or more. The V and J genes are TRBV7-8 and TRBJ1-6; a possible D gene is TRBD1 (5 bases). The V gene's germline CDR1 is SGHVS and CDR2 FQNEAQ. The V and J ends lost 3 bases and 6 bases respectively, with 12 bases between them. This CDR3 has 15 amino acids. The CDR3 DNA reads TGTGCCAGCAGCTTGTACCGGGACTCTAATTCACCCCTCCACTTT. Protein: CASSLYRDSNSPLHF.

This clonotype turned up a few times. The rearrangement uses TRBV5-5 and TRBJ1-1; D uncertain. CDR3 length equals 15 residues. CDR1 SGHKS and CDR2 YYEKEE come from the germline V gene (reference sequence). V lost 4 bases to trimming and J lost 3 bases, with 16 bases between them. CDR3 sequence: CASSPPEVTYTEAFF. The DNA for the CDR3 is TGTGCCAGCAGCCCCCCGGAGGTGACCTACACTGAAGCTTTCTTT.

This clonotype was found many times. The CDR3 nucleotides are TGCAGTGCTAGAGCCCTCGAGGGGGGGGAGACCCAGTACTTC. Amino acid sequence: CSARALEGGETQYF. The chain employs TRBV20-1 and TRBJ2-5, with D perhaps TRBD2 (7 bases). This CDR3 contains 14 residues. The V and J ends lost 1 base and 5 bases respectively, with 14 bases between them. Per germline, CDR1 DFQATT and CDR2 SNEGSKA (reference sequence).

This clonotype came up many times. The chain carries TRBV20-1 and TRBJ2-1, with 7 bases aligning to TRBD2. V lost 6 bases to trimming and J lost 9 bases; unmatched junction nucleotides: 17. Germline V gene lookup returns CDR1 DFQATT and CDR2 SNEGSKA (reference sequence). The CDR3 is made up of 15 amino acids. CDR3 DNA: TGCAGTGCACCTCCGTGGGGCGGGAGTCGTGGTGAGCAGTTCTTC. The encoded protein is CSAPPWGGSRGEQFF.

This clonotype has a count of ten or more. The chain couples TRBV10-2 to TRBJ2-5, with 7 bases fitting TRBD2. The CDR3 contains 11 residues. The V and J ends lost 8 bases and 4 bases, in that order; junction bases with no gene match: 1. Germline V gene data show CDR1 as WSHSY and CDR2 as SAAADI. CDR3 amino acids: CASRLAETQYF. CDR3 bases: TGCGCCAGCCGACTAGCAGAGACCCAGTACTTC.

Many counts were recorded for this clonotype. The chain uses TRBV20-1 and TRBJ2-1; TRBD1 agrees at 12 bases. CDR3 length: 21 residues. Per germline, CDR1 DFQATT and CDR2 SNEGSKA (reference sequence). With 0 bases clipped from V and 2 bases from J, the junction kept 17 bases outside the gene matches. CDR3 region: CSARDPAAGTGGVRAYNEQFF. Written as DNA, the CDR3 is TGCAGTGCTAGAGATCCTGCCGCCGGGACAGGGGGCGTTCGAGCCTACAATGAGCAGTTCTTC.

This chain connects TRBV28 to TRBJ1-2; TRBD1 matches 10 bases. J lost 2 bases, V lost 6 bases, and 6 bases had no gene match. This CDR3 region has 15 residues. From germline, CDR1 is MDHEN and CDR2 SYDVKM. The CDR3 bases are TGTGCCAGCAGCCTCGACAGGGGGCGGAACTATGGCTACACCTTC. Its translation: CASSLDRGRNYGYTF.

This clonotype was observed at least ten times. The CDR3 nucleotides are TGCAGTGCTAGAGATATTGCGGGGGGCGGAAGTGGGTCCGAGCAGTACTTC. Protein: CSARDIAGGGSGSEQYF. The rearrangement links TRBV20-1 to TRBJ2-7; 8 bases fit TRBD2. Per the germline V gene, CDR1 is DFQATT and CDR2 is SNEGSKA (reference sequence). The CDR3 length is 17 residues. Trimming cost V 0 bases and J 6 bases; bases outside gene matches: 16.

The sample holds many counts of this clonotype. The chain carries TRBV9 and TRBJ2-2; 9 bases align to TRBD2. V shed 4 bases, J shed 0 bases, and the junction held 7 bases outside the gene matches. Germline assignment: CDR1 SGDLS and CDR2 YYNGEE. The CDR3 length is 17 residues. The CDR3 spells CASSTPRLAANTGELFF. In nucleotides, the CDR3 is TGTGCCAGCAGCACCCCCCGACTAGCGGCGAACACCGGGGAGCTGTTTTTT.